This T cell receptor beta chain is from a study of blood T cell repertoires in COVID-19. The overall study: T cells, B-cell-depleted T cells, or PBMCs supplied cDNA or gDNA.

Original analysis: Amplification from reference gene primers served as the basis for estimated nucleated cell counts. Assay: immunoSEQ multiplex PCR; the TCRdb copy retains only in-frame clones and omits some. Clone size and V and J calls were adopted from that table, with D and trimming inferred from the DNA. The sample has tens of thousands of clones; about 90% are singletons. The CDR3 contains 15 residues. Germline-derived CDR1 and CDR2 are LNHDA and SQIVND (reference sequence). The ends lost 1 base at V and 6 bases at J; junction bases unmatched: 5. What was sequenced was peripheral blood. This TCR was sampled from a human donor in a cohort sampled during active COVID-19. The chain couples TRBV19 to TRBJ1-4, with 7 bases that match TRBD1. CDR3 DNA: TGTGCCAGTAGTATAGGGACAGGTTACCATGAAAAACTGTTTTTT. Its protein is CASSIGTGYHEKLFF. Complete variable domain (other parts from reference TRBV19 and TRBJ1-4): DGGITQSPKYLFRKEGQNVTLSCEQNLNHDAMYWYRQDPGQGLRLIYYSQIVNDFQKGDIAEGYSVSREKKESFPLTVTSAQKNPTAFYLCASSIGTGYHEKLFFGSGTQLSVL.